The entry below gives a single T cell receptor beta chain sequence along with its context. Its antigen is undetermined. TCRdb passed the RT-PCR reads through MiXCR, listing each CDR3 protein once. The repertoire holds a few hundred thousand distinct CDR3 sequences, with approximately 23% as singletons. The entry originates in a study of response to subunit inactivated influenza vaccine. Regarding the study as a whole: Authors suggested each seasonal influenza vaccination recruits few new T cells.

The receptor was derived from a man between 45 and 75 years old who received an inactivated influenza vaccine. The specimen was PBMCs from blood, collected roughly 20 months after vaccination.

As DNA, the CDR3 is TGCGCCAGCCAACCGGGACATTCTCAGGGGGCCTACGAGCAGTACTTC. This codes for CASQPGHSQGAYEQYF. J is TRBJ2-7 and V is TRBV5-1, with 7 bases aligning to TRBD1. The CDR3 consists of 16 residues. Germline loops: CDR1 SGHRS, CDR2 YFSETQ. J lost 2 bases, V lost 7 bases, and 15 bases had no gene match.